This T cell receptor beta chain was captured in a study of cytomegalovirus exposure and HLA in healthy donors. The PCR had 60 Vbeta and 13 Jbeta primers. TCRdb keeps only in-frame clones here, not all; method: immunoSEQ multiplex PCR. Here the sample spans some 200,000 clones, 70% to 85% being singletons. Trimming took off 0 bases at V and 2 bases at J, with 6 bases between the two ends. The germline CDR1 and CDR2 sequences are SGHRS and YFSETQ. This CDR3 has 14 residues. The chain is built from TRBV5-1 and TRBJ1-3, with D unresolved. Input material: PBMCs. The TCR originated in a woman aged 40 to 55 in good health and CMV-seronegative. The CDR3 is CASSLGQTGNTIYF. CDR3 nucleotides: TGCGCCAGCAGCTTGGGACAAACTGGAAACACCATATATTTT.